These 27 T cell receptor beta chains were sequenced from one sample in a study of cytomegalovirus exposure and HLA in healthy donors. Amplification used 60 Vbeta primers and 13 Jbeta primers. Sequencing was performed with immunoSEQ multiplex PCR; in TCRdb, only in-frame clones are kept and a portion is missing. Its clone listing holds about 54,000 clones. The material sequenced was PBMCs. The receptor set was obtained from a middle-aged woman in good health and CMV-seronegative.

The V call is TRBV7-3, the J call TRBJ2-3; a possible D gene is TRBD2 (5 bases). Germline CDR1 reads SGHTA; CDR2 reads FQGTGA. The CDR3 length is 14 residues. Trimming removed 5 bases at V and 4 bases at J, with 13 bases between. CDR3 loop: CASSTSPPPDTQYF. The CDR3 DNA reads as TGTGCCAGCAGCACTAGTCCGCCGCCAGATACGCAGTATTTT.

The chain joins TRBV6-5 to TRBJ1-1; 9 nucleotides agree with TRBD1. The length of the CDR3 is 14 residues. Trimming cost V 4 bases and J 3 bases; bases outside gene matches: 3. Germline CDR1 reads MNHEY; CDR2 reads SVGAGI. CDR3 sequence: CASSSGQGYTEAFF. CDR3 in DNA: TGTGCCAGCAGTTCTGGACAGGGGTACACTGAAGCTTTCTTT.

This rearrangement joins TRBV5-1 to TRBJ2-7, with TRBD1 as a possible D gene (6 bases). Trimming left V 0 bases short and J 3 bases short, with 13 bases between. Per the germline V gene, CDR1 is SGHRS and CDR2 is YFSETQ. The CDR3 sequence is 15 residues long. The CDR3 loop reads CASSLARGRDYEQYF. CDR3 in DNA: TGCGCCAGCAGCTTGGCCAGGGGACGGGACTACGAGCAGTACTTC.

Written as DNA, the CDR3 is TGTGCCAGCAGCCAAGACGGACTAGTGGGCCCCAATGAGCAGTTCTTC. Protein sequence: CASSQDGLVGPNEQFF. The chain links TRBV4-2 to TRBJ2-1; 7 bases are shared with TRBD2. The V gene's germline CDR1 is LGHNA and CDR2 YNFKEQ. This CDR3 region has 16 residues. The J segment lost 6 bases and the V segment lost 0 bases, leaving 8 bases of the junction unmatched.

The CDR3: CASGGDYNEQFF. The CDR3, as DNA: TGTGCCAGCGGGGGCGATTACAATGAGCAGTTCTTC. The chain links TRBV7-9 to TRBJ2-1; the D gene is possibly TRBD1 (6 bases). Trimming took off 8 bases at V and 4 bases at J, with 9 bases between the two ends. In germline, CDR1 is SEHNR, CDR2 FQNEAQ (reference sequence). This CDR3 contains 12 residues.

As concerns this clone: Sequence at one end of the junction differs from germline and may be a read error. The CDR3 here is CASSRSTSTDKQYF. In DNA form, the CDR3 reads TGTGCCAGCAGTAGGTCCACTAGCACAGATAAGCAGTATTTT. V usage is TRBV2 and J usage is TRBJ2-3; maybe TRBD2 (6 bases). The CDR3 spans 14 residues. The germline CDR1 and CDR2 sequences are SNHLY and FYNNEI. Complete variable domain (other parts from reference TRBV2 and TRBJ2-3): EPEVTQTPSHQVTQMGQEVILRCVPISNHLYFYWYRQILGQKVEFLVSFYNNEISEKSEIFDDQFSVERPDGSNFTLKIRSTKLEDSAMYFCASSRSTSTDKQYFGPGTRLTVL.

The gene calls are TRBV4-3 and TRBJ1-6; D perhaps matches TRBD1 (6 bases). The CDR3 sequence is 16 residues long. V was clipped by 0 bases and J by 8 bases, with 14 bases between them. CDR1 and CDR2 (germline): LGHNA, YSLEER. The CDR3 DNA is TGCGCCAGCAGCCAAGAAGGCACAGGGAACTATTCACCCCTCCACTTT. Translation: CASSQEGTGNYSPLHF.

The chain combines TRBV6-1 with TRBJ2-7; TRBD2 matches 7 bases. This CDR3 region has 13 residues. CDR1 and CDR2 (germline): MNHNS, SASEGT. V shed 0 bases and J 7 bases; nucleotides not matched to a gene: 3. The CDR3 is CASSEAKGGEQYF. Here the CDR3 DNA reads TGTGCCAGCAGTGAAGCGAAGGGAGGGGAGCAGTACTTC.

This rearrangement joins TRBV5-1 to TRBJ2-1; 13 positions agree with TRBD2. Germline lookup yields CDR1 SGHRS and CDR2 YFSETQ. Trimming cost V 1 base and J 9 bases; bases outside gene matches: 1. The CDR3 runs to 14 residues. The CDR3 spells CASSLRLAGGEQFF. The CDR3 nucleotides read TGCGCCAGCAGCTTGAGACTAGCGGGAGGTGAGCAGTTCTTC.

The J gene is TRBJ2-2, the V gene TRBV6-6, with TRBD1 as a possible D gene (7 bases). The length of the CDR3 is 15 residues. Per germline, CDR1 MNHNY and CDR2 SVGAGI (reference sequence). The V end was cut by 2 bases, the J end by 4 bases, with 11 bases between. This chain's CDR3 is CASSYRQGGTGELFF. CDR3 in DNA: TGTGCCAGCAGTTACAGGCAGGGGGGCACCGGGGAGCTGTTTTTT.

The genes are TRBV5-6 and TRBJ1-1; 11 bases fit TRBD1. The CDR3 runs to 14 residues. The V gene's germline CDR1 is SGHDT and CDR2 YYEEEE. J gave up 11 bases and V 5 bases, and 11 bases lay outside the gene matches. In DNA, the CDR3 is TGTGCCAGCAGTTCGGACAGGGGGCCTGTAGGGGCTTTCTTT. This codes for CASSSDRGPVGAFF.

The CDR3 loop reads CASSYYGRGPFEGYTF. DNA for the CDR3: TGTGCCAGCAGTTACTATGGCAGGGGGCCGTTCGAGGGCTACACCTTC. J is TRBJ1-2 and V is TRBV6-5, with 8 bases lining up with TRBD1. Germline V gives CDR1 MNHEY, CDR2 SVGAGI. Trimming at V came to 1 base and at J to 8 bases, leaving 12 bases not matched to a gene. CDR3 length: 16 residues.

The rearrangement uses TRBV6-5 and TRBJ2-5; TRBD1 might be the D (5 bases). Matching the DNA end better, TRBJ2-7 makes the J call doubtful. There are 13 residues in the CDR3. The V gene's germline CDR1 is MNHEY and CDR2 SVGAGI. This chain's CDR3 is CASKAGYTYEQYF. The CDR3 region has the DNA TGTGCCAGCAAAGCAGGGTACACCTACGAGCAGTACTTC.

This chain links TRBV2 with TRBJ2-3; 7 positions match TRBD2. Looked up from germline, CDR1 is SNHLY and CDR2 is FYNNEI. V lost 6 bases to trimming and J lost 1 base; unmatched junction nucleotides: 4. CDR3 length: 14 amino acids. The CDR3 DNA follows: TGTGCCAGCAGGGGACTACTAGGCACAGATACGCAGTATTTT. The encoded protein is CASRGLLGTDTQYF. The variable domain in full, completed from reference TRBV2 and TRBJ2-3, reads EPEVTQTPSHQVTQMGQEVILRCVPISNHLYFYWYRQILGQKVEFLVSFYNNEISEKSEIFDDQFSVERPDGSNFTLKIRSTKLEDSAMYFCASRGLLGTDTQYFGPGTRLTVL.

The rearrangement joins TRBV7-6 to TRBJ1-1, with 11 bases matching TRBD1. From germline, CDR1 is SGHVS and CDR2 FNYEAQ. The J segment lost 5 bases and the V segment lost 6 bases, leaving 8 bases of the junction unmatched. The CDR3 consists of 15 residues. In DNA form, the CDR3 reads TGTGCCAGCAGTTTTCGGACAGGGGGCATTACTGAAGCTTTCTTT. This gives the protein CASSFRTGGITEAFF.

The CDR3 sequence is CAIRGGLAGGADTQYF. Here the CDR3 DNA reads TGTGCCATCAGAGGGGGACTAGCGGGAGGGGCAGATACGCAGTATTTT. V gene TRBV10-3 combines with J gene TRBJ2-3; 16 bases map to TRBD2. V shed 6 bases and J 4 bases; nucleotides not matched to a gene: 4. Germline CDR1 ENHRY, CDR2 SYGVKD. This CDR3 has 16 residues.

The J gene is TRBJ1-1, the V gene TRBV2; TRBD1 aligns across 9 bases. CDR1 is SNHLY, CDR2 FYNNEI, per germline. V was clipped by 3 bases and J by 1 base; unmatched bases: 9. The CDR3 is 17 amino acids. CDR3 loop: CASSELRQGGTNTEAFF. The DNA for the CDR3 is TGTGCCAGCAGTGAGCTGAGACAGGGGGGAACGAACACTGAAGCTTTCTTT.

The chain uses TRBV5-1 and TRBJ2-7; a possible D gene is TRBD1 (6 bases). This CDR3 region has 14 residues. Germline V gene data show CDR1 as SGHRS and CDR2 as YFSETQ. Trimming stripped 4 bases from V and 5 bases from J, with 16 bases between. The CDR3 DNA is TGCGCCAGCAGCGCGCTACAGGGTGGAAACGAGCAGTACTTC. Residues: CASSALQGGNEQYF. Looking up the rest from reference TRBV5-1 and TRBJ2-7 gives the full variable domain: KAGVTQTPRYLIKTRGQQVTLSCSPISGHRSVSWYQQTPGQGLQFLFEYFSETQRNKGNFPGRFSGRQFSNSRSEMNVSTLELGDSALYLCASSALQGGNEQYFGPGTRLTVT.

The CDR3 region is CASSQGGAYPYGYTF. The DNA for the CDR3 is TGTGCCAGCAGCCAAGGGGGCGCGTATCCCTATGGCTACACCTTC. This sequence joins TRBV6-5 and TRBJ1-2; TRBD1 aligns across 7 bases. The CDR3 is made up of 15 amino acids. Germline V gives CDR1 MNHEY, CDR2 SVGAGI. Germline trimming cut 6 bases from V and 4 bases from J; bases unmatched to any gene: 11.

Comment on this clone: In the same sample, other DNA sequences code for this CDR3. The V call is TRBV4-3, the J call TRBJ1-6, with TRBD1 identical over 9 bases. CDR1 is LGHNA, CDR2 YSLEER, per germline. The trim removed 0 bases at V and 5 bases at J, leaving 5 bases unmatched. CDR3 size: 17 residues. CDR3 in DNA: TGCGCCAGCAGCCAAGAGGACAGGGGACTGAATAATTCACCCCTCCACTTT. Its translation is CASSQEDRGLNNSPLHF.

The chain is built from TRBV28 and TRBJ1-5; possible D gene TRBD1, 5 bases. Germline-derived CDR1 and CDR2 are MDHEN and SYDVKM. Deletions cut 2 bases from V and 6 bases from J, with 14 bases between. The CDR3 has 15 residues. CDR3 nucleotide sequence: TGTGCCAGCAGTTTAGATAGGGGAGGCGGTCAGCCCCAGCATTTT. Its protein is CASSLDRGGGQPQHF. Based on the CDR3 plus reference TRBV28 and TRBJ1-5, the full variable domain is DVKVTQSSRYLVKRTGEKVFLECVQDMDHENMFWYRQDPGLGLRLIYFSYDVKMKEKGDIPEGYSVSREKKERFSLILESASTNQTSMYLCASSLDRGGGQPQHFGDGTRLSIL.

The rearrangement uses TRBV18 and TRBJ2-7, with D unresolved. Germline V gives CDR1 KGHSH, CDR2 LQKENI. V lost 3 bases, J lost 2 bases, and 14 bases lay in between. The CDR3 contains 15 residues. This chain's CDR3 is CASSPAPHPAYEQYF. The CDR3 DNA sequence: TGTGCCAGCTCACCGGCCCCTCACCCAGCCTACGAGCAGTACTTC. The whole variable domain, remainder taken from reference TRBV18 and TRBJ2-7, is NAGVMQNPRHLVRRRGQEARLRCSPMKGHSHVYWYRQLPEEGLKFMVYLQKENIIDESGMPKERFSAEFPKEGPSILRIQQVVRGDSAAYFCASSPAPHPAYEQYFGPGTRLTVT.

This chain links TRBV19 with TRBJ1-3; 7 nucleotides agree with TRBD1. Germline trimming cut 3 bases from V and 0 bases from J; bases unmatched to any gene: 2. From germline, CDR1 is LNHDA and CDR2 SQIVND (reference sequence). The CDR3 totals 15 residues. CDR3 sequence: CASSIQGGSGNTIYF. DNA of the CDR3: TGTGCCAGTAGTATCCAGGGGGGCTCTGGAAACACCATATATTTT.

The gene calls are TRBV5-1 and TRBJ1-5; 11 bases are a match to TRBD1. V trimming: 4 bases; J trimming: 5 bases; junction bases outside the gene matches: 2. The CDR3 has 14 residues. Germline-derived CDR1 and CDR2 are SGHRS and YFSETQ. The CDR3 nucleotides are TGCGCCAGCAGCGGACAGGGGGCGTATCAGCCCCAGCATTTT. It codes for CASSGQGAYQPQHF.

The gene calls are TRBV19 and TRBJ2-7; 10 bases are a match to TRBD2. Germline CDR1 and CDR2: LNHDA and SQIVND (reference sequence). The CDR3 length is 15 residues. With 7 bases clipped from V and 0 bases from J, the junction kept 6 bases outside the gene matches. The CDR3: CASTPGLAASYEQYF. CDR3 coding DNA: TGTGCCAGTACCCCTGGACTAGCGGCCTCCTACGAGCAGTACTTC.

The J gene is TRBJ2-5, the V gene TRBV30; 8 bases line up with TRBD2. CDR3 length equals 15 residues. Germline CDR1 and CDR2: GTSNPN and SVGIG (reference sequence). The V gene end was trimmed by 5 bases and the J gene end by 1 base; junction bases not matched to a gene: 9. Here the CDR3 reads CAWDPSGGSQETQYF. CDR3 DNA: TGTGCCTGGGACCCGAGCGGGGGATCCCAAGAGACCCAGTACTTC.

The rearrangement joins TRBV28 to TRBJ2-7, with D possibly TRBD2 on 5 matching bases. V lost 4 bases to trimming and J lost 9 bases, with 16 bases between them. Germline assignment: CDR1 MDHEN and CDR2 SYDVKM. This CDR3 contains 13 residues. For the CDR3, the DNA is TGTGCCAGCAGTTCCGGCGCACCGGGGTTGCAGTACTTC. Its protein is CASSSGAPGLQYF.